These 32 T cell receptor beta chains came from one sample sequenced in a study of spatial heterogeneity in lung cancer. No antigen has been assigned to these receptors. General observations from the study: Expanded alpha and beta TCR counts within tumors tracked tumor mutation counts.

TCRdb reprocessed the 5' RACE reads with MiXCR, giving one entry per CDR3 protein. The sample carries 100,000 to 110,000 distinct CDR3 sequences, 4% to 4.5% recorded once. The time point here: sample taken at primary tumor resection. Here the sequenced sample was lung tumor tissue, taken at surgery. These receptors came from a male donor with early-stage non-small cell lung cancer.

This clonotype occurred many times. This sequence joins TRBV7-2 and TRBJ1-5; 9 bases agree with TRBD1. Germline values: CDR1 SGHTA, CDR2 FQGNSA. The CDR3 is 15 residues long. The V segment lost 5 bases and the J segment 4 bases; nucleotides outside the gene matches: 6. The CDR3 region is CASSPRTGVNQPQHF. DNA for the CDR3: TGTGCCAGCAGCCCCCGGACAGGGGTTAATCAGCCCCAGCATTTT.

Comments on this clonotype: With a much larger clone just one base away, this may be a read error. The conserved closing phenylalanine or tryptophan is absent in this CDR3, likely reflecting a read error. The V gene is TRBV6-1, the J gene TRBJ2-7; D is ambiguous. The germline gives CDR1 MNHNS, CDR2 SASEGT. Trimming stripped 2 bases from V and 1 base from J, with 12 bases between. The CDR3 loop spans 15 amino acids. The CDR3 DNA follows: TGTGCCAGCAGTGAAAGGATGAGAAGTTCCTACGAGCAGTACTCC. It yields the protein CASSERMRSSYEQYS.

The sample holds many counts of this clonotype. J is TRBJ2-7 and V is TRBV3-1, with 8 bases aligning to TRBD2. Germline values: CDR1 LGHDT, CDR2 YNNKEL (reference sequence). The CDR3 is made up of 14 amino acids. V lost 4 bases to trimming and J lost 1 base; unmatched junction nucleotides: 3. CDR3 coding DNA: TGTGCCAGCAGCCTTAGCGGGAATTCCTACGAGCAGTACTTC. It yields the protein CASSLSGNSYEQYF.

By share, this clonotype counts as large. The chain's CDR3 is CASSFTLGEPGSHEQYF. In nucleotides, the CDR3 is TGTGCCAGCAGCTTCACTTTGGGGGAGCCCGGGTCCCACGAGCAGTACTTC. The chain couples TRBV28 to TRBJ2-7; either TRBD1 or TRBD2 may fit D (5 bases each). CDR1 is MDHEN, CDR2 SYDVKM, per germline. V lost 6 bases to trimming and J lost 5 bases, with 26 bases between them. The CDR3 consists of 17 residues.

This clonotype was recorded at least ten times. This chain links TRBV5-1 with TRBJ2-2; 7 nucleotides line up with TRBD1. This CDR3 is 15 amino acids long. Germline V gene data show CDR1 as SGHRS and CDR2 as YFSETQ. V shed 5 bases and J 0 bases; nucleotides not matched to a gene: 4. The CDR3 DNA reads TGCGCCAGCAGGCCGACAGGGACGAACACCGGGGAGCTGTTTTTT. Amino acids: CASRPTGTNTGELFF.

V and J are TRBV30 and TRBJ2-7; 13 positions match TRBD2. The germline gives CDR1 GTSNPN, CDR2 SVGIG (reference sequence). CDR3 length: 13 residues. Trimming took 8 bases from V and 2 from J; bases not matched to a gene: 3. As DNA, the CDR3 is TGTGCCGCCGGACTAGCGGGAGCCTACGAGCAGTACTTC. It yields the protein CAAGLAGAYEQYF.

In this sample, this clonotype turned up many times. This chain joins TRBV28 and TRBJ1-1; a possible D gene is TRBD1 (6 bases). Per germline, CDR1 MDHEN and CDR2 SYDVKM. Trimming stripped 4 bases from V and 11 bases from J, with 11 bases between. The CDR3 runs to 11 residues. The CDR3 region has the DNA TGTGCCAGCAGTTCACAGGGTTGGGCTTTCTTT. It yields the protein CASSSQGWAFF. Supplemented by reference TRBV28 and TRBJ1-1, the full variable domain reads DVKVTQSSRYLVKRTGEKVFLECVQDMDHENMFWYRQDPGLGLRLIYFSYDVKMKEKGDIPEGYSVSREKKERFSLILESASTNQTSMYLCASSSQGWAFFGQGTRLTVV.

The chain has TRBV12-3 or TRBV12-4 and TRBJ1-5; no definite D call. The CDR3 has 13 residues. V shed 3 bases and J shed 7 bases, with 10 bases lying between them. For the CDR3, the DNA is TGTGCCAGCAGTTTTTCCCAGGACCAGCCCCAGCATTTT. Its translation: CASSFSQDQPQHF.

This clonotype was recorded many times. V and J are TRBV11-2 and TRBJ1-5; maybe TRBD1 (5 bases). The V gene's germline CDR1 is SGHAT and CDR2 FQNNGV. Trimming removed 5 bases from V and 3 bases from J, with 17 bases in between. This CDR3 spans 16 amino acids. CDR3 nucleotides: TGTGCCAGCAGCCAAACCATGGGGCAGAACAATCAGCCCCAGCATTTT. Translated: CASSQTMGQNNQPQHF.

This clonotype was counted at least ten times. The chain couples TRBV12-3 or TRBV12-4 to TRBJ1-1; D ambiguous. This CDR3 spans 13 amino acids. The V end was cut by 6 bases, the J end by 6 bases, with 14 bases between. CDR3 sequence: CASSGGGYAEAFF. The DNA of the CDR3 is TGTGCCAGCAGCGGTGGTGGGTACGCTGAAGCTTTCTTT.

This clonotype has ten or more counts. The chain couples TRBV5-1 to TRBJ1-4; 11 bases fit TRBD1. The germline gives CDR1 SGHRS, CDR2 YFSETQ. The CDR3 consists of 15 residues. The V segment lost 3 bases and the J segment 7 bases; nucleotides outside the gene matches: 5. The CDR3 spells CASSSLGTGGEKLFF. The CDR3 nucleotides read TGCGCCAGCAGCTCTCTCGGGACAGGGGGTGAAAAACTGTTTTTT.

The chain couples TRBV18 to TRBJ1-6; D perhaps matches TRBD1 (6 bases). Trimming took 5 bases from V and 7 from J, leaving 12 bases between them. Germline CDR1 reads KGHSH; CDR2 reads LQKENI. The CDR3 has 14 amino acids. CDR3 sequence reads: CASSSQGLNSPLHF. The CDR3, as DNA: TGTGCCAGCTCAAGTCAGGGGTTGAATTCACCCCTCCACTTT.

The chain carries TRBV6-2 or TRBV6-3 and TRBJ2-3; no clear D gene. V gave up 0 bases and J gave up 6 bases, with 4 bases separating them. Germline V gene lookup returns CDR1 MNHEY and CDR2 SVGEGT. The length of the CDR3 is 12 residues. CDR3 nucleotide sequence: TGTGCCAGCAGTTACTCCAAGGATACGCAGTATTTT. Translated, it gives CASSYSKDTQYF.

In its sample, this clonotype was seen many times. The V and J genes are TRBV28 and TRBJ2-7, with D perhaps being TRBD1 or TRBD2 (6 bases each). Germline V lookup: CDR1 MDHEN, CDR2 SYDVKM. V was pared by 8 bases and J by 0 bases, with 14 bases between. The CDR3 spans 14 residues. In DNA, the CDR3 is TGTGCCAGCGGAGGGGGTTCCAGCTCCTACGAGCAGTACTTC. As protein: CASGGGSSSYEQYF.

This clonotype was seen repeatedly, ten times or more. The chain uses TRBV27 and TRBJ2-5; 8 bases agree with TRBD2. This CDR3 has 14 amino acids. V lost 8 bases, J lost 4 bases, and 9 bases stayed unmatched. Per germline, CDR1 MNHEY and CDR2 SMNVEV (reference sequence). CDR3: CASALLSGRETQYF. The DNA of the CDR3 is TGTGCCAGCGCCCTCCTCAGCGGGAGAGAGACCCAGTACTTC.

This clonotype was recorded many times. The rearrangement links TRBV4-1 to TRBJ2-4; 9 bases align to TRBD2. V trimming: 1 base; J trimming: 0 bases; junction bases outside the gene matches: 7. The CDR3 sequence is 18 residues long. Germline CDR1 and CDR2: MGHRA and YSYEKL. The CDR3 loop reads CASSQGRQREVAKNIQYF. CDR3 in DNA: TGCGCCAGCAGCCAAGGACGACAGCGGGAGGTAGCCAAAAACATTCAGTACTTC.

At least ten counts were recorded for this clonotype. This sequence joins TRBV12-3 or TRBV12-4 and TRBJ2-1; D not certain. The CDR3 consists of 15 residues. V gave up 9 bases and J gave up 5 bases, with 20 bases separating them. The CDR3 reads CASRWDTLPDNEQFF. The CDR3 region has the DNA TGTGCCAGTAGGTGGGATACCCTACCCGACAATGAGCAGTTCTTC.

This clonotype was observed many times. The genes are TRBV6-6 and TRBJ2-7, with 9 bases fitting TRBD1. The CDR3 consists of 13 residues. The J segment lost 3 bases and the V segment lost 7 bases, leaving 4 bases of the junction unmatched. From germline, CDR1 is MNHNY and CDR2 SVGAGI (reference sequence). The CDR3 DNA is TGTGCCAGCACCGGGGACAGGGACTACGAGCAGTACTTC. Amino acids: CASTGDRDYEQYF.

This clonotype appeared a few times. The rearrangement links TRBV3-1 to TRBJ2-7; D remains ambiguous. CDR1 LGHDT and CDR2 YNNKEL come from the germline V gene (reference sequence). The length of the CDR3 is 14 residues. The V gene lost 1 base and the J gene lost 6 bases, with 13 bases spanning the gap. The CDR3 sequence: CASSQVRTSREQYF. For the CDR3, the DNA is TGTGCCAGCAGCCAAGTCAGGACGTCACGCGAGCAGTACTTC.

This clonotype came up many times. This rearrangement joins TRBV10-3 to TRBJ1-5; D not certain. Per germline, CDR1 ENHRY and CDR2 SYGVKD. The CDR3 totals 15 residues. V dropped 6 bases and J dropped 4 bases, with 16 bases sitting between them. The CDR3 sequence: CAIRAGGQENQPQHF. DNA of the CDR3: TGTGCCATCAGGGCTGGAGGGCAGGAGAATCAGCCCCAGCATTTT.

This clonotype has just a few counts. The chain couples TRBV27 to TRBJ2-7, with 10 bases matching TRBD1. Per germline, CDR1 MNHEY and CDR2 SMNVEV (reference sequence). The CDR3 length is 14 residues. Unmatched junction bases numbered 3, after V lost 3 bases and J lost 4 bases. Written as DNA, the CDR3 is TGTGCCAGCAGTTTCGGGACAGGGGTGTACGAGCAGTACTTC. This encodes CASSFGTGVYEQYF.

The genes are TRBV12-5 and TRBJ2-7; unclear D gene. Germline V gene lookup returns CDR1 LGHNT and CDR2 FRNRAP. The CDR3 is 15 amino acids. The CDR3 region is CAKGTDGPKIYEQYF. CDR3 in DNA: TGTGCCAAGGGTACTGACGGCCCGAAAATCTACGAGCAGTACTTC.

This clonotype was picked up many times. The chain has TRBV29-1 and TRBJ2-5, with 7 bases identical to TRBD1. The V gene end was trimmed by 7 bases and the J gene end by 2 bases; junction bases not matched to a gene: 10. This CDR3 has 14 amino acids. The germline CDR1 and CDR2 sequences are SQVTM and ANQGSEA. Here the CDR3 reads CSALQGTKQETQYF. CDR3 nucleotides: TGCAGCGCCCTACAGGGGACAAAACAAGAGACCCAGTACTTC.

This clonotype appeared many times. This sequence joins TRBV20-1 and TRBJ1-2; D not certain. Per the germline V gene, CDR1 is DFQATT and CDR2 is SNEGSKA (reference sequence). V was shortened by 0 bases and J by 5 bases, with 10 bases between the two germline ends. This CDR3 is 13 amino acids long. Here the CDR3 reads CSARDGGIYGYTF. CDR3 bases: TGCAGTGCTAGAGATGGCGGAATTTATGGCTACACCTTC.

This clonotype was seen repeatedly, ten times or more. This sequence joins TRBV12-3 or TRBV12-4 and TRBJ1-4; the D gene is possibly TRBD1 (5 bases). The CDR3 totals 11 residues. V was shortened by 8 bases and J by 8 bases, with 9 bases between the two germline ends. CDR3 coding DNA: TGTGCCAGCGGGGGGTGGGAAAAACTGTTTTTT. Encoded protein: CASGGWEKLFF.

This clonotype was detected ten times or more. The CDR3, as DNA: TGCAGTGCTAGTGGACTAGCGGGATACACAGATACGCAGTATTTT. It codes for CSASGLAGYTDTQYF. This sequence joins TRBV20-1 and TRBJ2-3, with 12 bases fitting TRBD2. V trimming: 3 bases; J trimming: 2 bases; junction bases outside the gene matches: 3. Per the germline V gene, CDR1 is DFQATT and CDR2 is SNEGSKA (reference sequence). This CDR3 region has 15 residues.

This clonotype occurred many times. The DNA of the CDR3 is TGTGCCAGCAGGCTACAGGGGGATCAGCCCCAGCATTTT. Translating gives CASRLQGDQPQHF. This sequence joins TRBV28 and TRBJ1-5; TRBD1 aligns across 8 bases. Germline-derived CDR1 and CDR2 are MDHEN and SYDVKM. There are 13 residues in the CDR3. J gave up 5 bases and V 6 bases, and 3 bases lay outside the gene matches.

This clonotype has at least ten counts. CDR3 region: CASSQLWTQSSYNEQFF. CDR3 in DNA: TGCGCCAGCAGCCAATTATGGACCCAAAGCTCCTACAATGAGCAGTTCTTC. The chain combines TRBV4-1 with TRBJ2-1; D uncertain. Germline CDR1 and CDR2: MGHRA and YSYEKL. Trimming pared 2 bases from V and 0 bases from J, leaving 14 bases between. The CDR3 length is 17 residues.

This clonotype has more than one count but fewer than ten. The V call is TRBV18, the J call TRBJ1-1, with TRBD1 as a possible D gene (5 bases). Germline CDR1 is KGHSH and CDR2 is LQKENI. The V and J ends lost 1 base and 4 bases respectively, with 13 bases between them. This CDR3 comprises 15 residues. The CDR3 DNA follows: TGTGCCAGCTCACCACTATTAGGGGAGGCCACTGAAGCTTTCTTT. It encodes CASSPLLGEATEAFF.

This clonotype was seen repeatedly, ten times or more. This chain uses TRBV29-1 with TRBJ1-2; TRBD1 agrees at 8 bases. Germline CDR1 and CDR2: SQVTM and ANQGSEA. The V segment lost 7 bases and the J segment 7 bases; nucleotides outside the gene matches: 11. The CDR3 loop spans 13 amino acids. The CDR3 nucleotides are TGCAGCGCAATCGACAGGGGAGGGCCTGGCTACACCTTC. Protein product: CSAIDRGGPGYTF. Full variable domain (outside the CDR3, taken from reference TRBV29-1 and TRBJ1-2): SAVISQKPSRDICQRGTSLTIQCQVDSQVTMMFWYRQQPGQSLTLIATANQGSEATYESGFVIDKFPISRPNLTFSTLTVSNMSPEDSSIYLCSAIDRGGPGYTFGSGTRLTVV.

This clonotype has ten or more counts. The gene calls are TRBV7-9 and TRBJ2-1; weak D call: TRBD2 (5 bases). This CDR3 has 15 amino acids. Germline V gives CDR1 SEHNR, CDR2 FQNEAQ (reference sequence). Trimming removed 1 base from V and 5 bases from J, with 12 bases in between. CDR3: CASSLGVSEHNEQFF. In DNA, the CDR3 is TGTGCCAGCAGCTTAGGGGTTAGCGAGCACAATGAGCAGTTCTTC.

This clonotype turned up a few times. The genes are TRBV5-1 and TRBJ2-7, with a possible D match to TRBD1 (6 bases). V was trimmed by 4 bases and J by 2 bases, leaving 13 bases between them. Germline V CDR1 and CDR2: SGHRS, YFSETQ. The CDR3 totals 14 residues. The CDR3 coding sequence is TGCGCCAGCAGCCCCGAGAGGGGGACCTACGAGCAGTACTTC. This encodes CASSPERGTYEQYF.